This T cell receptor beta chain was sequenced in a study of T cell responses to AZD1222 COVID-19 vaccine. Details on this clone: Its antigen is unknown.

J was trimmed by 4 bases and V by 6 bases; bases with no gene match: 6. There are 14 residues in the CDR3. Looked up from germline, CDR1 is MNHNY and CDR2 is SVGAGI (reference sequence). General study points: Repertoires were collected only later (after the peak T cell response had occurred). Spike-wide vaccine-associated CD4 TCRs dominated at 160-218 and 743-854. Females outnumbered males among donors, who were mostly white British; clonal diversity was possibly underestimated.

This table comes from immunoSEQ multiplex PCR, and its TCRdb copy is limited to in-frame clones, with some not included. Altogether some 100,000 clones are present, roughly 89% being singletons, with the ten largest covering over 15%. The chain links TRBV6-6 to TRBJ1-1; 9 bases are a match to TRBD1. The specimen was peripheral blood, collected on day 0 of AZD1222 vaccination. The source is an adult in good health. This chain's CDR3 is CASSPGQGRTEAFF. The CDR3 nucleotides are TGTGCCAGCAGCCCCGGACAGGGGCGCACTGAAGCTTTCTTT.